This T cell receptor beta chain is from a study of monozygotic twins with inflammatory bowel disease. The germline V gene encodes CDR1 LGHNA and CDR2 YSLEER. This CDR3 region has 12 residues. Total RNA, at approximately 4,000 ng, went into every TCR library. Per sample, reverse transcription was split into eight reactions. Template-switch reactions added UMIs with a 6-nucleotide sample barcode. Using the 5' RACE reads, TCRdb records one entry per CDR3 protein without DNA. This listing includes about 420,000 distinct CDR3 sequences. Sequencing was done on a sample of blood. The TCR comes from a human donor with ulcerative colitis or Crohn's disease, or a healthy co-twin of an affected twin (not recorded which). The gene calls are TRBV4-3 and TRBJ2-1. This chain's CDR3 is CASSPEHNEQFF.